This section outlines one T cell receptor (beta chain) sequence together with its context. The data were taken from a study of patients and donors after allogeneic stem cell transplantation. Trimming took 1 base from V and 7 from J; bases not matched to a gene: 9. CDR1 SGHAT and CDR2 FQNNGV come from the germline V gene. The CDR3 runs 15 residues. TCRdb reprocessed the RT-PCR reads via MiXCR and lists one record per CDR3 protein. The sample lists roughly 940,000 distinct CDR3 sequences, approximately 18% occurring once. What was sequenced was blood, either unsorted or a sorted T cell fraction (not recorded which). The source is a human donor who was either an allogeneic HSCT recipient or a stem cell or donor lymphocyte infusion donor (not recorded which). It is not recorded whose cells these are; they may come from a transplant donor. This chain uses TRBV11-2 with TRBJ2-5; 7 bases align to TRBD1. DNA of the CDR3: TGTGCCAGCAGCTTAGGTGTGGGGACAGAGGGGACCCAGTACTTC. This encodes CASSLGVGTEGTQYF.